This TCR beta chain emerged from a study of cytomegalovirus exposure and HLA in healthy donors. 60 Vbeta and 13 Jbeta primers were used in PCR. Profiled with immunoSEQ multiplex PCR; TCRdb holds only in-frame clones, not every one. The data show over 150,000 clones, with over 70% seen just once and roughly 3% held by the top ten. Trimming removed 5 bases from V and 5 bases from J; junction bases left unmatched: 9. Germline V gene sequence: CDR1 SGHTA, CDR2 FQGNSA. The CDR3 runs to 14 residues. This clone was seen just once. Material for sequencing was PBMCs. The receptor's source is a woman aged 50 to 65 in good health and CMV-seropositive. J is TRBJ2-7 and V is TRBV7-2, with 7 bases aligning to TRBD1. CDR3 sequence (DNA): TGTGCCAGCAGCCTTCAGGACAGGTCTGACGAGCAGTACTTC. The encoded protein is CASSLQDRSDEQYF.